The next 28 T cell receptor beta chains were all read from a single sample in a study of post-analysis software for immune sequencing data. Carried by the TCR beta cDNA libraries were unique molecular identifiers. TCRdb redid the calling of the PCR reads with MiXCR, one entry per CDR3 protein. The table has roughly 800,000 distinct CDR3 sequences, 25% to 30% seen once. The study, taken as a whole, reports: The study found TRBV5-6, TRBV5-1 and TRBV20-1 among five TRBV segments more frequent in patients than controls.

These receptors have no known antigen. The sample consisted of blood. Receptors originate from a girl aged 5 to 17 with multiple sclerosis.

On this clonotype: Its ends do not fully match the called genes, so a read error is possible. V and J are TRBV6-1 and TRBJ1-5, with a weak D call TRBD1 (5 bases). CDR3 size: 13 residues. Per germline, CDR1 MNHNS and CDR2 SASEGT. In DNA, the CDR3 is TGCGCCACCGCCCCAGGGTCCAATCAGCCCCAGCATTTT. Translation gives CATAPGSNQPQHF.

V and J are TRBV7-2 and TRBJ2-3; 12 nucleotides line up with TRBD2. The CDR3 runs 16 residues. The J segment lost 3 bases and the V segment lost 5 bases, leaving 6 bases of the junction unmatched. Germline values: CDR1 SGHTA, CDR2 FQGNSA. The CDR3 DNA follows: TGTGCCAGCAGCCTACCGACTAGCGGGGGTACAGATACGCAGTATTTT. Translation gives CASSLPTSGGTDTQYF.

DNA for the CDR3: TGTGCCAGCAGCGCGGGGTGCGGGACAGGGGGATACGAGCAGTACTTC. Its protein is CASSAGCGTGGYEQYF. This chain uses TRBV9 with TRBJ2-5; 11 bases fit TRBD1. The J call may be mistaken, given a closer DNA end match to TRBJ2-7. Looked up from germline, CDR1 is SGDLS and CDR2 is YYNGEE. The CDR3 runs 16 residues.

A few counts support this clonotype. The rearrangement joins TRBV4-3 to TRBJ2-2, with 9 bases that match TRBD1. The CDR3 is 15 amino acids. The germline V gene has CDR1 LGHNA and CDR2 YSLEER. After removal of 6 bases from V and 5 bases from J, the junction contained 7 bases not matched to a gene. The CDR3 region is CASSPGTGRTGELFF. The CDR3 DNA reads as TGCGCCAGCAGTCCCGGGACAGGGAGAACCGGGGAGCTGTTTTTT.

Many counts were recorded for this clonotype. This chain uses TRBV12-5 with TRBJ2-5, with 7 nucleotides matching TRBD1. The J segment lost 3 bases and the V segment lost 5 bases, leaving 6 bases of the junction unmatched. This CDR3 spans 14 amino acids. Germline V lookup: CDR1 LGHNT, CDR2 FRNRAP. The CDR3 DNA reads TGTGCTAGTGGTGCCACAGGGGAGAAAGAGACCCAGTACTTC. Translation gives CASGATGEKETQYF.

This clonotype appeared a few times. Compared with germline, one end of the junction differs, possibly owing to a read error. The chain uses TRBV3-1 and TRBJ2-1; 7 bases are a match to TRBD2. CDR1 and CDR2 (germline): LGHDT, YNNKEL (reference sequence). This CDR3 is built from 16 residues. The CDR3 DNA sequence: TGTGCCGGCAGCCAAGATGTGGGGGGGGCCTACAATGAGCAGTTCTTC. Encoded protein: CAGSQDVGGAYNEQFF.

V gene TRBV2 combines with J gene TRBJ2-1; TRBD1 or TRBD2 may be the D gene (5 bases each). Trimming stripped 2 bases from V and 8 bases from J, with 16 bases between. The CDR3 contains 15 residues. Germline CDR1 is SNHLY and CDR2 is FYNNEI. In DNA, the CDR3 is TGTGCCAGCAGTGAATCCATCGGGGCCTCCTATGAGCAGTTCTTC. Its protein is CASSESIGASYEQFF.

In the case of this clonotype: Given the absence of the conserved phenylalanine or tryptophan at the CDR3 end, a read error is likely. This sequence joins TRBV29-1 and TRBJ1-1; D gene unclear. This CDR3 is 16 amino acids long. Germline V gives CDR1 SQVTM, CDR2 ANQGSEA. V was clipped by 0 bases and J by 1 base, with 15 bases between them. The CDR3 reads CSVEDRLIRANTEAFL. DNA for the CDR3: TGCAGCGTTGAAGATCGGTTAATCAGAGCGAACACTGAAGCTTTCCTT.

The table lists this clonotype with many counts. The rearrangement links TRBV29-1 to TRBJ2-1, with 11 bases identical to TRBD2. The CDR3 is 16 residues long. V shed 1 base, J shed 3 bases, and the junction held 5 bases outside the gene matches. Germline V gene sequence: CDR1 SQVTM, CDR2 ANQGSEA. The CDR3 sequence: CSVEGPTSGIYNEQFF. The CDR3 DNA reads as TGCAGCGTTGAAGGGCCGACTAGCGGGATCTACAATGAGCAGTTCTTC.

This clonotype has just a few counts. The CDR3: CASSAQARETQYF. As DNA, the CDR3 is TGCGCCAGCAGTGCCCAGGCCCGAGAGACCCAGTACTTC. The genes are TRBV10-2 and TRBJ2-5; D is unclear. This CDR3 is built from 13 residues. The germline V gene encodes CDR1 WSHSY and CDR2 SAAADI. V gave up 4 bases and J gave up 4 bases, with 10 bases separating them.

The chain employs TRBV7-9 and TRBJ2-3, with 10 bases fitting TRBD2. The length of the CDR3 is 15 residues. Germline V lookup: CDR1 SEHNR, CDR2 FQNEAQ (reference sequence). The ends lost 5 bases at V and 5 bases at J; junction bases unmatched: 7. The CDR3 DNA is TGTGCCAGCAGCCCGGGGTCTAGCGGGGGAGATACGCAGTATTTT. Residues: CASSPGSSGGDTQYF.

The chain recombines TRBV20-1 with TRBJ1-5; TRBD1 matches at 11 bases. Looked up from germline, CDR1 is DFQATT and CDR2 is SNEGSKA (reference sequence). Unmatched junction bases numbered 8, after V lost 7 bases and J lost 9 bases. The CDR3 length is 13 residues. The CDR3, as DNA: TGCAGTGGGGCGGACAGGGGGCAAGGGCCCCAGCATTTT. It is translated as CSGADRGQGPQHF.

The chain combines TRBV5-5 with TRBJ2-5; D gene uncertain. Germline CDR1 is SGHKS and CDR2 is YYEKEE (reference sequence). This CDR3 has 15 residues. Trimming left V 1 base short and J 2 bases short, with 12 bases between. This chain's CDR3 is CASSLNINLQETQYF. CDR3 sequence (DNA): TGTGCCAGCAGCTTGAATATTAACCTTCAAGAGACCCAGTACTTC.

This chain links TRBV28 with TRBJ2-1; 10 nucleotides line up with TRBD2. Losses at the gene ends were 4 bases for V and 0 bases for J; bases not matched to a gene: 12. The CDR3 sequence is 19 residues long. Germline V gene data show CDR1 as MDHEN and CDR2 as SYDVKM. The DNA for the CDR3 is TGTGCCAGCAGTTCCCCCTCAGCGGGAGGGGGTCTCTCCTACAATGAGCAGTTCTTC. It translates to CASSSPSAGGGLSYNEQFF.

This chain uses TRBV5-5 with TRBJ1-2; D is uncertain. The germline CDR1 and CDR2 sequences are SGHKS and YYEKEE (reference sequence). V was trimmed by 0 bases and J by 4 bases, leaving 10 bases between them. This CDR3 contains 14 residues. The CDR3 reads CASSLDGKPYGYTF. The DNA of the CDR3 is TGTGCCAGCAGCTTGGACGGCAAGCCCTATGGCTACACCTTC.

Many counts were recorded for this clonotype. The chain carries TRBV5-1 and TRBJ2-3; TRBD2 is a possible D gene (7 bases). Germline V gives CDR1 SGHRS, CDR2 YFSETQ. CDR3 length equals 16 residues. Trimming took off 0 bases at V and 0 bases at J, with 11 bases between the two ends. CDR3 sequence (DNA): TGCGCCAGCAGCTTGGAGGGGGGGCCGAGCACAGATACGCAGTATTTT. Translating gives CASSLEGGPSTDTQYF. The full variable domain, rest sourced from reference TRBV5-1 and TRBJ2-3, is KAGVTQTPRYLIKTRGQQVTLSCSPISGHRSVSWYQQTPGQGLQFLFEYFSETQRNKGNFPGRFSGRQFSNSRSEMNVSTLELGDSALYLCASSLEGGPSTDTQYFGPGTRLTVL.

The chain couples TRBV29-1 to TRBJ2-5, with D uncertain. The CDR3 length is 12 residues. V lost 8 bases to trimming and J lost 5 bases, with 15 bases between them. Germline CDR1 is SQVTM and CDR2 is ANQGSEA. In nucleotides, the CDR3 is TGCAGCCTTCTAGGGAATGGGGAGACCCAGTACTTC. Translating it yields CSLLGNGETQYF.

This clonotype was recorded a few times. The chain links TRBV15 to TRBJ2-7; D tentatively reads TRBD1 or TRBD2 (5 bases each). The CDR3 runs 15 residues. V gave up 1 base and J gave up 2 bases, with 12 bases separating them. Looked up from germline, CDR1 is LNHNV and CDR2 is YYDKDF (reference sequence). CDR3 nucleotide sequence: TGTGCCACCAGCAGAGTCCGGGACGGGCCCTACGAGCAGTACTTC. Translation gives CATSRVRDGPYEQYF.

Of note for this clonotype: The junction differs from germline at one of its ends, possibly a read error. This chain joins TRBV7-2 and TRBJ2-1; a weak D match, TRBD2 (5 bases). The CDR3 totals 16 residues. Germline values: CDR1 SGHTA, CDR2 FQGNSA. CDR3 DNA sequence: TGTGCCAGCAGCTTAGTGGAGCGGCCCTCCTGCAATGAGCAGTTCTTC. Amino acid sequence: CASSLVERPSCNEQFF.

This chain uses TRBV6-6 with TRBJ1-2, with D tentatively TRBD1 (6 bases). CDR1 MNHNY and CDR2 SVGAGI come from the germline V gene (reference sequence). The CDR3 consists of 13 residues. Trimming removed 5 bases at V and 5 bases at J, with 12 bases between. The CDR3 DNA reads TGTGCCAGCAGTCTACAGGGAGAATATGGCTACACCTTC. It encodes CASSLQGEYGYTF.

The chain couples TRBV6-5 to TRBJ2-2; weak D call: TRBD2 (5 bases). Trimming took 0 bases from V and 0 from J, leaving 8 bases between them. Per the germline V gene, CDR1 is MNHEY and CDR2 is SVGAGI. The CDR3 runs 16 residues. The CDR3, as DNA: TGTGCCAGCAGTTACTCGAGGGCTCCGAACACCGGGGAGCTGTTTTTT. Amino acid sequence: CASSYSRAPNTGELFF.

This clonotype was detected only once. V usage is TRBV20-1 and J usage is TRBJ2-4; 9 bases agree with TRBD1. This CDR3 has 16 residues. The V and J ends lost 3 bases and 1 base, in that order; junction bases with no gene match: 7. The V gene's germline CDR1 is DFQATT and CDR2 SNEGSKA (reference sequence). CDR3 sequence: CSASQAGTGAKNIQYF. CDR3 bases: TGCAGTGCTAGCCAAGCCGGGACAGGGGCCAAAAACATTCAGTACTTC.

The J gene is TRBJ1-2, the V gene TRBV20-1; D remains unclear. CDR1 DFQATT and CDR2 SNEGSKA come from the germline V gene (reference sequence). CDR3 length: 14 residues. The V end was cut by 2 bases, the J end by 6 bases, with 16 bases between. CDR3 loop: CSARNDDGLDGYTF. The CDR3 bases are TGCAGTGCTAGAAATGACGACGGGTTGGATGGCTACACCTTC.

This clonotype has only a few counts. This rearrangement joins TRBV20-1 to TRBJ1-2; 9 nucleotides line up with TRBD1. The CDR3 is 14 residues long. Germline trimming cut 6 bases from V and 3 bases from J; bases unmatched to any gene: 8. The germline V gene has CDR1 DFQATT and CDR2 SNEGSKA (reference sequence). The DNA of the CDR3 is TGCAGTGCCGAGGGAAGGGACAGGGACTATGGCTACACCTTC. It encodes CSAEGRDRDYGYTF.

The chain uses TRBV7-8 and TRBJ2-1, with 9 bases lining up with TRBD2. V trimming: 5 bases; J trimming: 5 bases; junction bases outside the gene matches: 13. The CDR3 is 17 residues long. Germline lookup yields CDR1 SGHVS and CDR2 FQNEAQ. The CDR3 sequence: CASSGPRGGLVNNEQFF. The CDR3 DNA sequence: TGTGCCAGCAGCGGCCCGCGGGGGGGCCTAGTTAACAATGAGCAGTTCTTC.

The chain recombines TRBV5-1 with TRBJ1-2; D might be TRBD1 (5 bases). Between the trimmed V and J ends, which lost 2 bases and 6 bases, there was a span of 23 bases. The CDR3 has 17 residues. The germline gives CDR1 SGHRS, CDR2 YFSETQ. CDR3 region: CASSFTLSGTPGHGYTF. The DNA of the CDR3 is TGCGCCAGCAGCTTCACGTTATCGGGGACCCCAGGCCATGGCTACACCTTC.

This clonotype was counted once. The V gene is TRBV24-1, the J gene TRBJ2-1; TRBD2 matches 12 bases. The junction had 9 bases not matched to a gene; V was cut back by 4 bases and J by 9 bases. The CDR3 runs 16 residues. Germline values: CDR1 KGHDR, CDR2 SFDVKD. In DNA form, the CDR3 reads TGTGCCACCAGTGACCGGACTAGCGGGAAAAGTGGTGAGCAGTTCTTC. It specifies CATSDRTSGKSGEQFF.

This chain links TRBV6-6 with TRBJ1-4; 7 bases are a match to TRBD1. CDR1 is MNHNY, CDR2 SVGAGI, per germline (reference sequence). This CDR3 is 13 amino acids long. V lost 6 bases and J lost 4; bases outside the gene matches: 2. Here the CDR3 DNA reads TGTGCCAGCAGCGGGACAGATAATGAAAAACTGTTTTTT. This encodes CASSGTDNEKLFF.